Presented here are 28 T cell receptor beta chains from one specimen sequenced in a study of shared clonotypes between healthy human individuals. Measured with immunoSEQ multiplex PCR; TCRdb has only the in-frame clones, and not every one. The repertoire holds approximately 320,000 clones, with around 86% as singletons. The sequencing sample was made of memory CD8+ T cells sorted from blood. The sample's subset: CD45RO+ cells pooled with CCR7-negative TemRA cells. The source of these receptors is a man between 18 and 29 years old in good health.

The chain's CDR3 is CASDVLGANTGELFF. In DNA form, the CDR3 reads TGTGCCAGCGACGTGCTCGGCGCGAACACCGGGGAGCTGTTTTTT. V and J are TRBV6-1 and TRBJ2-2, with D uncertain. V lost 8 bases and J 0 bases, leaving 13 bases between the germline ends. The CDR3 loop spans 15 amino acids. Germline values: CDR1 MNHNS, CDR2 SASEGT.

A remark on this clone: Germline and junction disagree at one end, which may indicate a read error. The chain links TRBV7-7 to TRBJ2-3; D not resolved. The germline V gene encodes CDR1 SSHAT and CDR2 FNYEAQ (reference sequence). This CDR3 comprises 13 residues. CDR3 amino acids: CASSPLFVDTQYF. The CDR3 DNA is TGTGCTAGCAGCCCCCTCTTCGTAGATACGCAGTATTTT.

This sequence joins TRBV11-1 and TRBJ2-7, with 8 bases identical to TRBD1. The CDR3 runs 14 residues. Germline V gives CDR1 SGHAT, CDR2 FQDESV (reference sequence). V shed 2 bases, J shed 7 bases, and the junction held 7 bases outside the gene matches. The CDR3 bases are TGTGCCAGCAGCTTAAGGGACAGGCAGACGGAGCAGTACTTC. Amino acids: CASSLRDRQTEQYF. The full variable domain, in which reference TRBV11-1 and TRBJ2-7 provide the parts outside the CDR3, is EAEVAQSPRYKITEKSQAVAFWCDPISGHATLYWYRQILGQGPELLVQFQDESVVDDSQLPKDRFSAERLKGVDSTLKIQPAELGDSAMYLCASSLRDRQTEQYFGPGTRLTVT.

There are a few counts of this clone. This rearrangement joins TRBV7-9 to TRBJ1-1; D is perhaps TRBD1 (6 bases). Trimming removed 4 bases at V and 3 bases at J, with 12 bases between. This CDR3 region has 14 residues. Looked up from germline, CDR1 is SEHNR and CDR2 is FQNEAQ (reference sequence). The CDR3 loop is CASSSEQGYTEAFF. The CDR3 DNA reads TGTGCCAGCAGCTCGGAACAGGGTTACACTGAAGCTTTCTTT.

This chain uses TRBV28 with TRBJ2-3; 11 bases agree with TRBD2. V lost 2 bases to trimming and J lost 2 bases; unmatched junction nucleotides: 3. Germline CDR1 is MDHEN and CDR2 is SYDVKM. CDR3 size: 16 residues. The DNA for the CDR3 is TGTGCCAGCAGTTTAACTAGCGGGGGATACACAGATACGCAGTATTTT. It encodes CASSLTSGGYTDTQYF.

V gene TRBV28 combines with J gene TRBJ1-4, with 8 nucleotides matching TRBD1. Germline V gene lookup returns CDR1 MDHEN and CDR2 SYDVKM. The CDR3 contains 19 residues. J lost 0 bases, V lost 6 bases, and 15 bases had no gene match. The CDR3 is CASSLVPGGDPATNEKLFF. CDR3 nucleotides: TGTGCCAGCAGCCTTGTCCCAGGGGGCGATCCCGCAACTAATGAAAAACTGTTTTTT. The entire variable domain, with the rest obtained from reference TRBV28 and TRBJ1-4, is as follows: DVKVTQSSRYLVKRTGEKVFLECVQDMDHENMFWYRQDPGLGLRLIYFSYDVKMKEKGDIPEGYSVSREKKERFSLILESASTNQTSMYLCASSLVPGGDPATNEKLFFGSGTQLSVL.

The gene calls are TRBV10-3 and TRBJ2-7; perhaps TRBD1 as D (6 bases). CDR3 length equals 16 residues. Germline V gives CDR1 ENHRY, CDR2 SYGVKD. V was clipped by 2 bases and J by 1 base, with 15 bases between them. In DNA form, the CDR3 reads TGTGCCATCAGTGAGCCGATCACACAGGGATCCTACGAGCAGTACTTC. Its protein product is CAISEPITQGSYEQYF.

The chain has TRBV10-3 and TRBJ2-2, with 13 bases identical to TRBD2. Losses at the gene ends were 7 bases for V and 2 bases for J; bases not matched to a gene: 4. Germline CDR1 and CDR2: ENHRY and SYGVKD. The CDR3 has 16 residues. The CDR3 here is CAIKGLAGSNTGELFF. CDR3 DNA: TGTGCCATCAAGGGACTAGCGGGATCTAACACCGGGGAGCTGTTTTTT.

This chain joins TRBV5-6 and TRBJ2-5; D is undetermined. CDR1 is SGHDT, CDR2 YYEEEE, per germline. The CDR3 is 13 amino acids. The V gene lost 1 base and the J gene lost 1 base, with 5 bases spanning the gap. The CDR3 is CASSLIVQETQYF. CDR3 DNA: TGTGCCAGCAGCTTGATTGTCCAAGAGACCCAGTACTTC.

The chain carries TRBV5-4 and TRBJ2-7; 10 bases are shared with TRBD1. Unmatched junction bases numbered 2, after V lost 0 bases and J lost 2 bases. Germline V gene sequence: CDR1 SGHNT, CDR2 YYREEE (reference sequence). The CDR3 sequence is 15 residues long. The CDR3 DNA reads TGTGCCAGCAGCTTGGGACAGGGGGCGACCTACGAGCAGTACTTC. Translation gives CASSLGQGATYEQYF.

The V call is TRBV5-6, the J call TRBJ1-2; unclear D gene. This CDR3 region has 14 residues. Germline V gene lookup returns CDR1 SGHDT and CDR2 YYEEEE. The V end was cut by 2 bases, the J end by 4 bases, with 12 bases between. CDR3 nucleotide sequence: TGTGCCAGCAGCTTTAGGAGCATCGGCTATGGCTACACCTTC. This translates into CASSFRSIGYGYTF. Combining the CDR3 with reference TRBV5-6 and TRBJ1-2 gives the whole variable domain DAGVTQSPTHLIKTRGQQVTLRCSPKSGHDTVSWYQQALGQGPQFIFQYYEEEERQRGNFPDRFSGHQFPNYSSELNVNALLLGDSALYLCASSFRSIGYGYTFGSGTRLTVV.

The CDR3 region is CASSQDQTWETQYF. CDR3 bases: TGTGCCAGCAGCCAAGATCAGACGTGGGAGACCCAGTACTTC. The gene calls are TRBV14 and TRBJ2-5, with unresolved D. The CDR3 is 14 amino acids. Germline CDR1 reads SGHDN; CDR2 reads FVKESK. V was clipped by 0 bases and J by 5 bases, with 10 bases between them.

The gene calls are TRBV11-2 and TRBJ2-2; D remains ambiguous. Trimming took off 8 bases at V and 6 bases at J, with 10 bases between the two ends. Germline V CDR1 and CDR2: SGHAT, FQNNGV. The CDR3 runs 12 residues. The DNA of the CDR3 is TGTGCCAGCGTCCGGGTATCCGGGGAGCTGTTTTTT. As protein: CASVRVSGELFF.

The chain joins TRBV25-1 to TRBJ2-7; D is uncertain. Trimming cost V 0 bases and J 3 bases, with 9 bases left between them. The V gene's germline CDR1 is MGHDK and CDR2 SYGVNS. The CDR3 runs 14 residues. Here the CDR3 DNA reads TGTGCCAGCAGTGAATATGACCCCAGCTACGAGCAGTACTTC. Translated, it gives CASSEYDPSYEQYF.

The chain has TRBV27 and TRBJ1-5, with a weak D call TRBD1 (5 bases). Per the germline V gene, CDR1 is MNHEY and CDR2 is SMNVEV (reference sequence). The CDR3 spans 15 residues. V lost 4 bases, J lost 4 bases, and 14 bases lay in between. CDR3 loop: CASSSGLRLNQPQHF. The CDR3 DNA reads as TGTGCCAGCAGTTCAGGGCTCCGACTTAATCAGCCCCAGCATTTT.

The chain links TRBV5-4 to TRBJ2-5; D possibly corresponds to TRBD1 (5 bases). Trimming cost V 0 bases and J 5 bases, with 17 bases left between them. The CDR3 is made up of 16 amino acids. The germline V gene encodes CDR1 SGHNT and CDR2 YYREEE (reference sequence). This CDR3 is CASSLDWGRVSETQYF. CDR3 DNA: TGTGCCAGCAGCTTGGATTGGGGCAGGGTCAGTGAGACCCAGTACTTC.

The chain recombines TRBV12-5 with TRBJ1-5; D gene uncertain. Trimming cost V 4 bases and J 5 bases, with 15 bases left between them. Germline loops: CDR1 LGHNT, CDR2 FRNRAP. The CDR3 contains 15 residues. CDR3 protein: CASGSEDGYHQPQHF. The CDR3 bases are TGTGCTAGTGGTTCTGAGGACGGATATCATCAGCCCCAGCATTTT.

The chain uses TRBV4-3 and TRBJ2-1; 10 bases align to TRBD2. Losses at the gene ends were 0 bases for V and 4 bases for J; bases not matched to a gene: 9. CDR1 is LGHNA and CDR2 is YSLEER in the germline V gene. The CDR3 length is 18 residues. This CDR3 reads CASSQDRRGLAFYNEQFF. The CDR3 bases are TGCGCCAGCAGCCAAGATCGCCGGGGACTAGCGTTTTACAATGAGCAGTTCTTC.

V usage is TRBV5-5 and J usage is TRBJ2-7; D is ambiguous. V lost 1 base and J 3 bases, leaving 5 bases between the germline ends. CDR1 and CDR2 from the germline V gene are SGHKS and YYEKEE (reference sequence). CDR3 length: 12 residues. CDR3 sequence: CASSLWGYEQYF. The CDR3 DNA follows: TGTGCCAGCAGCTTGTGGGGCTACGAGCAGTACTTC.

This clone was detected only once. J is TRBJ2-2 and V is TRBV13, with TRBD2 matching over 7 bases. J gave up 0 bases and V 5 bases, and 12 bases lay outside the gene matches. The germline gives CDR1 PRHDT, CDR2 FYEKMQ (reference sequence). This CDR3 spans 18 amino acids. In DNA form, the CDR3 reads TGTGCCAGCAGCGACCAGGAGCCTAGCGGAACGAACACCGGGGAGCTGTTTTTT. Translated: CASSDQEPSGTNTGELFF.

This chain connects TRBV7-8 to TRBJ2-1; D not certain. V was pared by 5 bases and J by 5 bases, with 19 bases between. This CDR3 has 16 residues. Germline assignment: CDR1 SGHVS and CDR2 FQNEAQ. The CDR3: CASSPWSQEINNEQFF. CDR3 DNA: TGTGCCAGCAGCCCGTGGTCGCAGGAGATCAACAATGAGCAGTTCTTC.

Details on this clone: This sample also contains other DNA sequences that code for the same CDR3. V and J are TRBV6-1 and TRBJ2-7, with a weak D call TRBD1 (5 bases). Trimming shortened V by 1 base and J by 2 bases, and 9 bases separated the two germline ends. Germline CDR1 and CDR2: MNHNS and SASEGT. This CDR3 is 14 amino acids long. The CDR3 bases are TGTGCCAGCAGTGAAGGGCAGGGCACCTACGAGCAGTACTTC. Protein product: CASSEGQGTYEQYF.

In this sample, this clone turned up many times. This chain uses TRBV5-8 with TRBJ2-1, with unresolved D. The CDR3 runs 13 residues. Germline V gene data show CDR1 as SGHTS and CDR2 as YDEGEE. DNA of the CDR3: TGTGGGGGTAAGGGTCCAATCTACAATGAGCAGTTCTTC. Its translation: CGGKGPIYNEQFF.

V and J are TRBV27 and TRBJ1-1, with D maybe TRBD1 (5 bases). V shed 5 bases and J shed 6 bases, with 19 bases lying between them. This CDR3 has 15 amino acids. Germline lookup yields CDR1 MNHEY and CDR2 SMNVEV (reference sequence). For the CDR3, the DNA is TGTGCCAGCAGTCCGCGTGGGACTATTAGCGCTGAAGCTTTCTTT. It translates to CASSPRGTISAEAFF.

As DNA, the CDR3 is TGTGCCAGCAGTCCACTTGTCGAAGGATTAAACACTGAAGCTTTCTTT. Its protein is CASSPLVEGLNTEAFF. This sequence joins TRBV27 and TRBJ1-1; D gene uncertain. This CDR3 is 16 amino acids long. The germline V gene has CDR1 MNHEY and CDR2 SMNVEV (reference sequence). The germline V and J ends were trimmed by 5 bases and 2 bases, with 18 bases remaining between them.

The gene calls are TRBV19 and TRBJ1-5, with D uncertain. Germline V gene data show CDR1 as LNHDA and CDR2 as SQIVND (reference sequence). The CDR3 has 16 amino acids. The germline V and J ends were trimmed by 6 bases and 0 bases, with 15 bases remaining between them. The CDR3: CASSHVGVNSNQPQHF. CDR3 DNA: TGTGCCAGTAGCCACGTCGGGGTAAATAGCAATCAGCCCCAGCATTTT. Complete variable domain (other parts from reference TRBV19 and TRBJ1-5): DGGITQSPKYLFRKEGQNVTLSCEQNLNHDAMYWYRQDPGQGLRLIYYSQIVNDFQKGDIAEGYSVSREKKESFPLTVTSAQKNPTAFYLCASSHVGVNSNQPQHFGDGTRLSIL.

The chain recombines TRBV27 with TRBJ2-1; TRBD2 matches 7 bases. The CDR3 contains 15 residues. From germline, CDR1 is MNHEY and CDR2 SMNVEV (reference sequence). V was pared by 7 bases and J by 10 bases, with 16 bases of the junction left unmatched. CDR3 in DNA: TGTGCCAGCACCCCGAGCGGGGTCCGCCCGTGGGAGCAGTTCTTC. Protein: CASTPSGVRPWEQFF.

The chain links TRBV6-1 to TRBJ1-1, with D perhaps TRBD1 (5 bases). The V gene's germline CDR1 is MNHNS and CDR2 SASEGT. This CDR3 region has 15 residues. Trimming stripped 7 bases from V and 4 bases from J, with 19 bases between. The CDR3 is CASNGAGPRSTEAFF. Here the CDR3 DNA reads TGTGCCAGCAACGGGGCGGGACCACGTAGCACTGAAGCTTTCTTT.